These T cell receptor beta chains were read from a single sample in a study of T cell responses to AZD1222 COVID-19 vaccine. Assay: immunoSEQ multiplex PCR; the TCRdb copy retains only in-frame clones and omits some. The sample consists of about 97,000 clones, about nine tenths of them appearing once. The sequencing used peripheral blood, collected on day 0 of AZD1222 vaccination. These receptors originate from an adult in good health. CDR3s include the opening cysteine and the closing phenylalanine or tryptophan. Each record gives: D gene, J gene, clone size, V gene, CDR3 DNA, CDR3 protein. The D gene is left open where the match is weak. Some rows mark clone size as missing; the rest say once, few, many or name a class of expanded clone.

>-|TRBJ1-1|-|TRBV7-6
TGTGCCAGCAGCTTAGCACGACACCCGAACACTGAAGCTTTCTTT
CASSLARHPNTEAFF
>-|TRBJ1-3|-|TRBV28
TGTGCCAGCAGTTTAGGGGGAACTGGAAACACCATATATTTT
CASSLGGTGNTIYF
>TRBD2|TRBJ2-1|-|TRBV13
TGTGCCAGCAGCCAACCCACTAGCGGGGGGAGCAATGAGCAGTTCTTC
CASSQPTSGGSNEQFF
>-|TRBJ1-3|-|TRBV2
TGTGCCAGCAGTGAGCCGGGTGAGCCAGAAAACACCATATATTTT
CASSEPGEPENTIYF
>-|TRBJ1-4|few|TRBV5-1
TGCGCCAGCAGCCCCGGGGGGGGCGACGAAAAACTGTTTTTT
CASSPGGGDEKLFF
>-|TRBJ2-7|-|TRBV19
TGTGCCAGTAGTATAGACGAGGGTATCGGCCTCTACGAGCAGTACTTC
CASSIDEGIGLYEQYF
>TRBD1|TRBJ1-5|-|TRBV2
TGTGCCAGCAGTGTAGGGACAGGTCGGCATCAGCCCCAGCATTTT
CASSVGTGRHQPQHF
>-|TRBJ2-1|-|TRBV7-9
TGTGCCAGCAGCTTAGGGAGTTTTGAGCAGTTCTTC
CASSLGSFEQFF
>-|TRBJ2-5|-|TRBV12-3/TRBV12-4
TGTGCCAGCAGAGGTGGCGCGGAGACCCAGTACTTC
CASRGGAETQYF
>-|TRBJ2-2|-|TRBV7-2
TGTGCCAGCAGCCCCGAAACCGCGGGCACCGGGGAGCTGTTTTTT
CASSPETAGTGELFF
>-|TRBJ1-4|-|TRBV7-9
TGTGCCAGCAGCACTTCTTCAGGGAATGAAAAACTGTTTTTT
CASSTSSGNEKLFF
>TRBD2|TRBJ2-5|-|TRBV14
TGTGCCAGCAGCCAAGCCGGGACTAGCGTCGTCGAGACCCAGTACTTC
CASSQAGTSVVETQYF
>TRBD2|TRBJ2-3|-|TRBV6-4
TGTGCCAGCAGTGACTCTAGCGGGGGAACAGATACGCAGTATTTT
CASSDSSGGTDTQYF
>-|TRBJ1-1|-|TRBV7-8
TGTGCTAGCAGCTTAGGAGGTATCAGTCGCCATACTTTCTTT
CASSLGGISRHTFF
>-|TRBJ1-6|-|TRBV18
TGTGCCAGCTCATTCCTGGGTGAGGCCCTCCACTTT
CASSFLGEALHF
>-|TRBJ1-1|-|TRBV2
TGTGCCAGCAGTGAATTGGGAAACACTGAAGCTTTCTTT
CASSELGNTEAFF
>-|TRBJ2-7|-|TRBV7-2
TGTGCCAGCAGCTTGGGGGAACTAGCAGACTACGAGCAGTACTTC
CASSLGELADYEQYF
>-|TRBJ1-1|-|TRBV6-5
TGTGCCAGCAGTTACGCGGGAGAAGCTTTCTTT
CASSYAGEAFF
>-|TRBJ2-7|-|TRBV4-2
TGTGCCAGCAGCCAAGAAAACGGCTACGAGCAGTACTTC
CASSQENGYEQYF
>-|TRBJ1-2|-|TRBV4-1
TGCGCCAGCAGCCAAGCTTTCCAGGGCAACCCTATGGCTGGCTACACCTTC
CASSQAFQGNPMAGYTF
>-|TRBJ2-7|-|TRBV19
TGTGCCAGTAGTGGAGGCTACGAGCAGTACTTC
CASSGGYEQYF
>TRBD1|TRBJ1-2|-|TRBV9
TGTGCCAGCAGCGCGGGGACAGGGATAGACTATGGCTACACCTTC
CASSAGTGIDYGYTF